A single TCR beta chain is shown here with its context. Its antigen is not known. This entry is derived from a study of shared clonotypes between healthy human individuals. Study-level points and caveats: On the whole, naive subsets had larger estimated richness than memory subsets had. Naive CD4 clonotypes were shared across a handful of donors at roughly 5.5%.

There are 14 residues in the CDR3. The germline CDR1 and CDR2 sequences are SQVTM and ANQGSEA. V dropped 6 bases and J dropped 2; count of bases not matched to a gene: 5. The method was immunoSEQ multiplex PCR; TCRdb's version includes in-frame clones alone and lacks a portion of them. The table has more than 2,000,000 clones, approximately 95% seen once. From CD4+ cells came CD45RA+ naive and CD45RA-negative memory subsets. The sample comprised naive CD4+ T cells from PBMCs. Subset reported: CD45RA+ positively selected. The genes are TRBV29-1 and TRBJ1-5; 9 bases align to TRBD1. This clonotype was obtained from a man aged 18-30 years in good health. Some clones in this sample may be carry-over from other donors' samples. CDR3 amino acids: CSVRDRVGNQPQHF. CDR3 DNA sequence: TGCAGCGTCCGGGACAGGGTGGGCAATCAGCCCCAGCATTTT.